The present T cell receptor beta chain was sequenced within a study of identical twins (dated by TCRdb to the mid-2010s). Concerning the study at large: TCR alpha and beta repertoires from monozygotic twins, unrelated adults of various ages and cord blood were deep-sequenced to test whether fetal clonotypes persist. Replicate twin experiments were performed at different times using different library preparation protocols to rule out contamination. The investigation overall reported the following: Conclusions relied on cross-sectional statistical analysis, since the same donors could not be followed over many years. Invariant T cells such as MAIT and iNKT could partly confound zero-insertion analyses, though diverse VJ usage argued against this for most clonotypes. Compared with coincidental sharing between unrelated individuals, out-of-frame TCR alpha sequences shared between twins showed an excess of sequences with low generation probability. A weaker excess of twin sharing was found in beta out-of-frame sequences because the signal-to-noise ratio was lowered by fewer shared sequences. Fewer insertions were carried by abundant cord blood beta clonotypes; a weaker similar trend was observed in young adult naive repertoires, while no such trend was observed in memory repertoires. In monozygotic twins, out-of-frame TCR alpha sharing was systematically underestimated by recombination models, although the models agreed with sharing between unrelated individuals.

All donors were healthy Caucasians. Three pairs of female monozygotic twins, all aged roughly 18 to 29 years, were included in the twin cohort. RNA for TCR libraries was isolated from peripheral blood mononuclear cells. Library preparation employed 5' RACE. These reads were obtained on an Illumina HiSeq 2000. Template switching introduced a universal primer binding site; the final cDNA contained a unique molecular identifier, enabling accurate counting of TCR cDNA molecules. First-strand cDNA for TCR alpha and beta chains was synthesized from specific primers in the conserved constant-segment region. To control for contamination, every cDNA library was double barcoded, receiving both a SMART-Mk sample barcode and Illumina barcodes. TruSeq adapter sequences, together with Illumina sample barcodes, were added in two successive PCR steps. TCR alpha and beta cDNA libraries were sequenced on the Illumina HiSeq platform with custom primers. Per the authors' processing: MiGEC processed the raw reads to extract unique molecular identifiers, while MiXCR was used to determine the CDR3 positions. For each individual, recombination models were inferred using an EM algorithm with the repgenHMM and IGoR tools. Shared clonotype analysis was performed with the tcR package in R, normalizing sharing by the product of cloneset sizes. To study raw recombination free of thymic and clonal selection effects, out-of-frame nonproductive sequences were analyzed. TCRdb reprocessing: public reads trimmed at Q25 with fastp, clones called with MiXCR, in-frame beta chains kept. For every CDR3 protein sequence, its rows merge into one entry that carries the most common genes and DNA. V and J calls and clone size were set by TCRdb, not the authors. Recorded for this sample are approximately 600,000 distinct CDR3 sequences; 9.5% to 10% of them occurred a single time. Clones ranked in the top ten supply around 3.2% of the sample.

This clonotype was counted many times. Its antigen target is currently unknown. The sample holds no much larger clone one base away, and base qualities are not on file. The germline V gene gives CDR1 as SGDLS and CDR2 as YYNGEE. From the cysteine up to the phenylalanine, the CDR3 has a length of 15 residues. Only the CDR3 DNA is retained, 45 bases long and in frame from the first base. Unmatched junction bases come to 6, with V trimmed by 3 bases and J by 4 bases. These data were also reused for a study on yellow fever vaccine responses in identical twins. The second paper states: According to the authors, the vaccine-induced T cell response in identical twins seemed to be partly convergent and partly specific to each individual. In the study, vaccine-responding T cell clones were precisely tracked in identical twins.

This TCR was sampled from a woman aged 18-35 years in good health. The rearranged chain carries TRBV9 and TRBJ2-2; 7 junctional bases match TRBD1. The source material was PBMCs. The nucleotide sequence is given as TGTGCCAGCAGCGCACGGGACAGCCCCACCGGGGAGCTGTTTTTT. Translation gives CASSARDSPTGELFF.